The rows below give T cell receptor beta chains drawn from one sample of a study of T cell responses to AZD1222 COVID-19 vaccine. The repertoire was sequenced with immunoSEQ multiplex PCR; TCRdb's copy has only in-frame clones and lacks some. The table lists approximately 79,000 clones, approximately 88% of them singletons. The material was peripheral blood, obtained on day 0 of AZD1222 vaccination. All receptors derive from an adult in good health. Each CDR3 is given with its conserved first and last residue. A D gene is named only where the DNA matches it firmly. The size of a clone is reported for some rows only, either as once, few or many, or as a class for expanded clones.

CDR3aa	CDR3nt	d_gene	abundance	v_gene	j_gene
CASSQGVGVLGSQQETQYF	TGCGCCAGCAGCCAAGGGGTTGGAGTTCTCGGGAGTCAGCAAGAGACCCAGTACTTC	NA	NA	TRBV4-1	TRBJ2-5
CASSSPSGISGSNEQFF	TGTGCCAGCAGTTCTCCTTCCGGGATTAGCGGGAGCAATGAGCAGTTCTTC	TRBD2	NA	TRBV28	TRBJ2-1
CASSLPKDTQYF	TGTGCCAGCAGCTTGCCGAAGGATACGCAGTATTTT	NA	NA	TRBV5-4	TRBJ2-3
CASSPWTGGAGNTIYF	TGTGCCAGCAGCCCCTGGACAGGAGGCGCTGGAAACACCATATATTTT	TRBD1	NA	TRBV7-9	TRBJ1-3
CASSYGISEGTDTQYF	TGTGCCAGCAGCTACGGAATTAGCGAGGGCACAGATACGCAGTATTTT	NA	NA	TRBV5-4	TRBJ2-3
CASSLSGAYNEQFF	TGTGCCAGCAGCCTTAGCGGTGCGTACAATGAGCAGTTCTTC	NA	NA	TRBV9	TRBJ2-1
CASSRGGTGYGYTF	TGTGCCAGCAGTAGGGGGGGGACAGGTTATGGCTACACCTTC	TRBD1	NA	TRBV28	TRBJ1-2
CAIRRGRDTDTQYF	TGTGCCATCAGGAGGGGGCGCGACACAGATACGCAGTATTTT	TRBD1	NA	TRBV10-3	TRBJ2-3
CASRIGGRGELFF	TGTGCCAGCCGGATCGGGGGACGTGGGGAGCTGTTTTTT	NA	once	TRBV27	TRBJ2-2
CASRAGTGEFQPQHF	TGTGCCAGCAGGGCCGGGACAGGGGAATTTCAGCCCCAGCATTTT	TRBD1	NA	TRBV27	TRBJ1-5
CATSDGTGGHEQYF	TGTGCCACCAGTGACGGGACAGGGGGCCACGAGCAGTACTTC	TRBD1	NA	TRBV24-1	TRBJ2-7
CASRHESSYEQYF	TGTGCCAGCAGACACGAAAGCTCCTACGAGCAGTACTTC	NA	NA	TRBV6-5	TRBJ2-7
CAIRGAGDSNQPQHF	TGTGCCATCAGGGGGGCAGGGGATAGCAATCAGCCCCAGCATTTT	NA	NA	TRBV10-3	TRBJ1-5
CASSGVGPQHF	TGTGCCAGCTCGGGAGTGGGGCCCCAGCATTTT	NA	NA	TRBV6-5	TRBJ1-5
CASSNRAGDQPQHF	TGTGCCAGCAGTAACAGGGCGGGGGATCAGCCCCAGCATTTT	NA	NA	TRBV7-8	TRBJ1-5
CASSFRDRGTDTQYF	TGTGCCAGCAGCTTCCGGGACAGGGGTACAGATACGCAGTATTTT	TRBD1	NA	TRBV13	TRBJ2-3
CASSLLRRARYNEQFF	TGTGCCAGCAGCTTATTACGGAGGGCCCGTTACAATGAGCAGTTCTTC	NA	few	TRBV11-2	TRBJ2-1
CASSRIRGDYGYTF	TGTGCCAGCAGTCGAATCAGGGGGGACTATGGCTACACCTTC	TRBD1	NA	TRBV5-4	TRBJ1-2
CASSRRDASYEQYF	TGTGCCAGCAGCCGCCGGGACGCTTCCTACGAGCAGTACTTC	NA	once	TRBV5-4	TRBJ2-7
CASSYGTGKETQYF	TGTGCCAGCAGTTACGGGACAGGGAAAGAGACCCAGTACTTC	TRBD1	NA	TRBV6-5	TRBJ2-5
CASSLEGRGFYEQYF	TGCGCCAGCAGCTTGGAGGGCAGGGGCTTCTACGAGCAGTACTTC	NA	NA	TRBV5-1	TRBJ2-7
CASSTGHQNYGYTF	TGTGCCAGCAGCACGGGACACCAGAACTATGGCTACACCTTC	NA	NA	TRBV3-1/TRBV3-2	TRBJ1-2
CATSGRGARPDTQYF	TGTGCCACCAGTGGAAGGGGCGCCCGCCCAGATACGCAGTATTTT	NA	NA	TRBV24-1	TRBJ2-3
CASSLVAGEYGYTF	TGTGCCAGCAGCTTAGTCGCAGGGGAGTATGGCTACACCTTC	NA	NA	TRBV11-2	TRBJ1-2
CASKFDREETQYF	TGTGCCAGCAAGTTTGACAGGGAAGAGACCCAGTACTTC	TRBD1	NA	TRBV2	TRBJ2-5
CASTSDSYEQYF	TGTGCCAGCACCTCAGACAGCTACGAGCAGTACTTC	NA	NA	TRBV28	TRBJ2-7
CASRAGGANTGELFF	TGTGCCAGCAGAGCAGGGGGCGCAAACACCGGGGAGCTGTTTTTT	TRBD1	NA	TRBV6-5	TRBJ2-2
CASSLQVHGSPLHF	TGTGCCAGCAGCCTACAGGTCCATGGTTCACCCCTCCACTTT	NA	NA	TRBV7-3	TRBJ1-6
CASSPSGTQQETQYF	TGTGCCAGCAGTCCCTCCGGGACTCAACAAGAGACCCAGTACTTC	NA	NA	TRBV3-1/TRBV3-2	TRBJ2-5
CASSRTGVAYNEQFF	TGCGCCAGCAGCCGTACAGGGGTGGCCTACAATGAGCAGTTCTTC	TRBD1	once	TRBV4-1	TRBJ2-1
CASRNPGEETQYF	TGTGCCAGCAGAAATCCAGGGGAAGAGACCCAGTACTTC	NA	NA	TRBV25-1	TRBJ2-5
CASSQDFGLAGVNEQFF	TGTGCCAGCAGCCAAGATTTCGGACTAGCGGGAGTAAATGAGCAGTTCTTC	TRBD2	NA	TRBV14	TRBJ2-1
CASSPNRGRDGYGYTF	TGTGCCAGCAGCCCCAATAGAGGTAGGGATGGCTATGGCTACACCTTC	NA	NA	TRBV28	TRBJ1-2
CASSGPGATEAFF	TGTGCCAGTAGTGGACCCGGGGCCACTGAAGCTTTCTTT	NA	NA	TRBV19	TRBJ1-1
CASSIDQGSFDQPQHF	TGTGCCAGTAGTATAGATCAGGGGAGTTTCGATCAGCCCCAGCATTTT	NA	NA	TRBV19	TRBJ1-5
CASSAQGAVYNEQFF	TGTGCCAGCAGTGCACAGGGGGCCGTATACAATGAGCAGTTCTTC	TRBD1	once	TRBV25-1	TRBJ2-1
CASSYSGSPLHF	TGTGCCAGCAGTTACTCGGGTTCACCCCTCCACTTT	NA	NA	TRBV6-5	TRBJ1-6
CASRFDTGEQYF	TGTGCCAGCAGATTCGACACAGGGGAGCAGTACTTC	NA	once	TRBV6-5	TRBJ2-7
CASSSSGTGLEKLFF	TGCGCCAGCAGCTCCTCCGGGACAGGGCTAGAAAAACTGTTTTTT	TRBD1	NA	TRBV5-1	TRBJ1-4
CASSPGRGTYGYTF	TGTGCCAGCTCCCCGGGGAGAGGGACCTATGGCTACACCTTC	NA	NA	TRBV28	TRBJ1-2
CASSIMGRPNTEAFF	TGTGCCAGTAGTATTATGGGCAGGCCGAACACTGAAGCTTTCTTT	NA	once	TRBV19	TRBJ1-1